The clone carrying this T cell receptor (beta chain) was seen only a few times. Per germline, CDR1 MDHEN and CDR2 SYDVKM. V lost 4 bases, J lost 0 bases, and 13 bases lay in between. There are 15 residues in the CDR3. In the authors' workflow: How many nucleated cells were present was estimated from reference gene primer amplification. Here immunoSEQ multiplex PCR was the method, and the copy in TCRdb shows in-frame clones only, minus some. That table is the source of V, J and clone size, and D and trimming were worked out from the DNA. The sample includes approximately 140,000 clones, 88% seen only once; the top ten take about 10%. The sample is drawn from a study of blood T cell repertoires in COVID-19.

The sequencing sample was made of peripheral blood. This receptor was taken from a man aged 60 to 69 with active or convalescent COVID-19. The rearrangement links TRBV28 to TRBJ2-7, with D unresolved. CDR3 nucleotides: TGTGCCAGCAGTTCTCGGAGACCTAGCTCCTACGAGCAGTACTTC. Protein sequence: CASSSRRPSSYEQYF.